The entry below gives a single T cell receptor beta chain sequence along with its context. Other DNA sequences of this sample code for an identical CDR3. Sequencing used immunoSEQ multiplex PCR; TCRdb keeps in-frame clones, though not all of them. This repertoire shows roughly 31,000 clones, less than 90% found once; its top ten account for nearly 25%. The data are from a study of blood T cell repertoires in COVID-19. About the study: Nucleic acid was either cDNA or gDNA, and it came from T cells, B-cell-depleted T cells, or PBMCs.

V was pared by 7 bases and J by 6 bases, with 10 bases between. The CDR3 loop spans 11 amino acids. Germline CDR1 MNHEY, CDR2 SVGAGI. The V and J genes are TRBV6-5 and TRBJ2-7; D is uncertain. The TCR was taken from a human donor with active COVID-19. The donor label of this sample is uncertain. The specimen was peripheral blood. As DNA, the CDR3 is TGTGCCAGCACTTTCGGTATCGAGCAGTACTTC. Its translation is CASTFGIEQYF.